Included here is one T cell receptor beta chain sequence, with context. Its specificity is not known. Sequencing was performed with immunoSEQ multiplex PCR; in TCRdb, only in-frame clones are kept and a portion is missing. The profile covers approximately 99,000 clones, with 70% to 90% appearing a single time and about 3% taken by the ten largest. V was clipped by 4 bases and J by 5 bases, with 11 bases between them. Germline loops: CDR1 MNHNY, CDR2 SVGAGI (reference sequence). This CDR3 is built from 14 residues. This sample was taken from a study of T cell responses to AZD1222 COVID-19 vaccine. Findings of the study overall: Just six or seven AZD1222 recipients tested seropositive at baseline.

The chain employs TRBV6-6 and TRBJ1-4, with TRBD1 as a possible D gene (5 bases). The receptor was derived from an adult in good health. This material consisted of peripheral blood, taken on day 0 of AZD1222 vaccination. CDR3: CASSSPGDNEKLFF. In DNA form, the CDR3 reads TGTGCCAGCAGTTCCCCCGGGGACAATGAAAAACTGTTTTTT.